The source of this TCR beta chain is a study of T cell repertoires in cytomegalovirus infection. V trimming: 5 bases; J trimming: 2 bases; junction bases outside the gene matches: 8. This CDR3 comprises 16 residues. Germline V gene sequence: CDR1 SGHTA, CDR2 FQGNSA. This clonotype was observed a handful of times. Its antigen is not known. TCRdb used MiXCR to reprocess the reads, holding one entry per CDR3 protein. Of hundreds of thousands of distinct CDR3 sequences detected, around 32% appear once; the ten largest clones hold roughly 18%. J is TRBJ2-3 and V is TRBV7-2; 9 nucleotides match TRBD2. This sequence was found in a human donor in good health (CMV status not recorded). Some clones in this sample may be carry-over from other donors' samples. The source was cultured PBMCs, collected from culture after CMV antigen stimulation. The CDR3 DNA follows: TGTGCCAGCAGCCCTTCGACTAGCGGTTACACAGATACGCAGTATTTT. It translates to CASSPSTSGYTDTQYF.